This T cell receptor beta chain was identified during a study of T-cell reconstitution after alpha-beta-depleted transplantation in children. General study points: By one year post-transplant, T-cell counts and diversity largely arose from T cells that were newly produced. The origin of high day-60 TCRbeta diversity in some patients lay in surviving recipient T cells and thymic progenitors.

Library preparation (for TCRbeta) was performed with unique molecular identifiers. Each CDR3 protein is one row after TCRdb ran MiXCR on the PCR reads. Of approximately 300,000 distinct CDR3 sequences listed, less than 9.5% are singletons. There are 14 residues in the CDR3. The J segment lost 4 bases and the V segment lost 4 bases, leaving 3 bases of the junction unmatched. CDR1 and CDR2 from the germline V gene are MNHNS and SASEGT. This clonotype was found many times. Its antigen is not known. The material sequenced was peripheral blood, taken 360 days after TCRalphabeta/CD19-depleted stem cell transplant. The chain employs TRBV6-1 and TRBJ1-2, with TRBD1 matching 10 bases. This TCR came from a female patient younger than 10 who had a stem cell transplant for Fanconi anemia, so the T cells may come from the graft donor. The CDR3 nucleotides read TGTGCCAGCAGTGTGAGGACAGGGGGCTATGGCTACACCTTC. Translating it yields CASSVRTGGYGYTF.